This T cell receptor (beta chain) stems from a study of blood T cells in healthy people across ages (dated by TCRdb to 2013 to 2016). Background on the whole study: Template switching captured roughly one uniquely barcoded TCR beta cDNA molecule per two T cells in model experiments. To track age-related changes in TCR beta repertoire diversity, the study relied on deep sequencing normalized with unique cDNA molecular identifiers. The donors were split into four age groups: young (average roughly 15 years), middle-aged (39), aged (over 55) and long-lived (roughly 86). To avoid experimental bias, donors of different ages were distributed randomly across sequencing lanes. Two additional independent replicas of 1 million unique cDNA reads from the same blood draw were analyzed for two donors (one aged 18 to 30 and one aged 80 or older). Results the study describes overall, beyond this receptor: The CMV infection status of donors was not known, potentially confounding age-related changes in expanded clonotypes. As age increased, observed TCR beta diversity per million T cells dropped in a roughly linear way, and a significant reduction was already evident by age roughly 40. Total diversity estimates from one million sequenced T cells were considered lower bounds and underestimates. The long-lived group showed more naive CD4+ T cells, fewer expanded clones and increased TCR diversity than the aged group, suggesting age selection. Bulk unsorted PBMC profiling prevented conclusive comparison of naive and antigen-experienced compartments. A strong correlation was found between observed TCR beta diversity and the percentage of naive T cells measured by flow cytometry.

As regards this clonotype: Its antigen is still unknown. The record has no base qualities; no much larger clone is one base away.

The 39 donors, aged about 6 to 100 years, were systemically healthy Caucasian individuals from Russia. Each donor gave 8 to 10 milliliters of peripheral blood, drawn into EDTA-treated Vacutainer tubes. PBMCs were isolated by Ficoll-Paque density-gradient centrifugation, with at least 7 million obtained per sample. Total RNA, at least 6 micrograms per sample, was extracted from PBMCs with Trizol reagent. For every donor, an aliquot of PBMCs went through flow cytometry to measure the percentages of naive CD45RAhigh/CD27high T cells. Libraries were built with 5' RACE. The sample was run on an Illumina HiSeq 2500. A second roughly 7 to 11 cycle PCR used a sample-barcoded 5' primer and a J-beta primer mix. A unique molecular identifier was introduced onto each TCR beta cDNA molecule by a template-switch 5' adaptor carrying 12 random nucleotides. At least 2.5 million CDR3-containing paired-end reads were obtained from each sample. The Mint cDNA synthesis kit, primed by a TRBC-specific oligonucleotide, was used to synthesize first-strand cDNA from all RNA. Following uracil-DNA glycosylase treatment, all cDNA underwent a first 18-cycle PCR with the universal primers M1SS and BC2_uni_R. Per the source publication's procedure: For normalization, 1 million high-quality reads were randomly selected from each sample, with every read carrying a distinct molecular identifier. Instead of being binned into consensus sequences, reads with shared molecular identifiers were discarded. MiTCR, set to a Q25 quality threshold and the strictest error-elimination algorithm, was used for CDR3 identification, clonotype clustering and error correction. A nonparametric unseen species model with Euler transformation was used to estimate lower-bound total TCR beta diversity. TCRdb reran the public reads through fastp at Q25 and MiXCR, keeping productive beta chains. Identical CDR3 proteins give one entry, which carries the most common genes and DNA. The V and J calls come from TCRdb's annotation, not from the publication. In this sample the table shows about 970,000 distinct CDR3 sequences, roughly 51% of which occur a single time. In total, the top ten clones hold around a fifth of the sample.

V has 4 bases trimmed and J has 5 bases trimmed; junction bases matching no gene number 7. The CDR3 has 16 amino acids, counting the end cysteine and phenylalanine. Solely the CDR3 DNA is kept, with 48 bases framed from the first base. Per the germline V gene (reference sequence), SGHKS is the CDR1 and YYEKEE is the CDR2. The rearranged segments are TRBV5-5 and TRBJ2-5, with TRBD2 matching 14 junction bases. Sequenced material: blood. The clonotype comes from a woman aged 60-75 years in good health. CDR3 region: CASSVGTSGRGETQYF. The DNA reads as follows: TGTGCCAGCAGCGTGGGGACTAGCGGGAGAGGCGAGACCCAGTACTTC.